What follows describes a single TCR beta chain. The record originates from a study of T cell changes during pregnancy in multiple sclerosis. Trimming removed 0 bases from V and 3 bases from J, with 11 bases in between. From germline, CDR1 is KGHSH and CDR2 LQKENI. The CDR3 is 16 amino acids. Generated by immunoSEQ multiplex PCR, the TCRdb table keeps only in-frame clones and is missing some. The sample carries about 100,000 clones, approximately 94% recorded once. The sequence was collected from a female donor with multiple sclerosis, enrolled in a pregnancy study. The chain joins TRBV18 to TRBJ1-4; D is unresolved. The specimen was peripheral blood, collected before pregnancy. The CDR3 sequence is CASSPPVGSPNEKLFF. The CDR3 nucleotides are TGTGCCAGCTCACCACCCGTCGGGAGCCCTAATGAAAAACTGTTTTTT.